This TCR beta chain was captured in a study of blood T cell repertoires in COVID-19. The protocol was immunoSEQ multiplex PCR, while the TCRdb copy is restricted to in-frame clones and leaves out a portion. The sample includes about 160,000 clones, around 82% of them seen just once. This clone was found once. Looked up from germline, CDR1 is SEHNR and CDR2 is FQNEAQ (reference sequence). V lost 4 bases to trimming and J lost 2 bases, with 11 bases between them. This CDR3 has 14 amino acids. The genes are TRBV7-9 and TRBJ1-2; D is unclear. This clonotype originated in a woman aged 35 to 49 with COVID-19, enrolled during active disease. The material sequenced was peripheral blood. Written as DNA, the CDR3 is TGTGCCAGCAGCTCGGAGAACCCCAACTATGGCTACACCTTC. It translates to CASSSENPNYGYTF.